These 2 T cell receptor beta chains came from one sample sequenced in a study of T cell changes during pregnancy in multiple sclerosis. Sequenced by immunoSEQ multiplex PCR; TCRdb stores in-frame clones only, minus some. This table has under 50,000 clones, 95% appearing once. Sequences were derived from CD8+ T cells from peripheral blood mononuclear cells, sampled in the first trimester of pregnancy. These receptors were taken from a female donor with multiple sclerosis, enrolled in a pregnancy study.

The chain couples TRBV27 to TRBJ2-1, with D perhaps matching TRBD1 (5 bases). V was shortened by 5 bases and J by 4 bases, with 9 bases between the two germline ends. Looked up from germline, CDR1 is MNHEY and CDR2 is SMNVEV (reference sequence). This CDR3 spans 13 amino acids. The CDR3: CASSIQGYNEQFF. For the CDR3, the DNA is TGTGCCAGCAGTATCCAGGGATACAATGAGCAGTTCTTC.

This clone was detected only a few times. The J gene is TRBJ2-6, the V gene TRBV7-9; the D gene is possibly TRBD1 (6 bases). The CDR3 has 15 residues. Trimming left V 8 bases short and J 1 base short, with 12 bases between. Germline CDR1 reads SEHNR; CDR2 reads FQNEAQ (reference sequence). CDR3 amino acids: CASARGESGANVLTF. The DNA of the CDR3 is TGTGCCAGCGCCAGGGGAGAGTCTGGGGCCAACGTCCTGACTTTC. Together with reference TRBV7-9 and TRBJ2-6, the CDR3 gives the full variable domain: DTGVSQNPRHKITKRGQNVTFRCDPISEHNRLYWYRQTLGQGPEFLTYFQNEAQLEKSRLLSDRFSAERPKGSFSTLEIQRTEQGDSAMYLCASARGESGANVLTFGAGSRLTVL.